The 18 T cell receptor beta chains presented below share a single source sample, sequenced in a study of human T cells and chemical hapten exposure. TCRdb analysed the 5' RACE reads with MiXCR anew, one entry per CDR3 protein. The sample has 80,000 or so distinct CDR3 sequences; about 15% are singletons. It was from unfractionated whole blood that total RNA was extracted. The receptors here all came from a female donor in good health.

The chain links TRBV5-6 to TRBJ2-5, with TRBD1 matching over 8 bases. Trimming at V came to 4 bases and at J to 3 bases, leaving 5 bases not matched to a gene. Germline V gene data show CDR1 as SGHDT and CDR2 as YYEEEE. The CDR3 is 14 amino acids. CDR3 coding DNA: TGTGCCAGCAGCCCGACAGGGGCTAAAGAGACCCAGTACTTC. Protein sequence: CASSPTGAKETQYF.

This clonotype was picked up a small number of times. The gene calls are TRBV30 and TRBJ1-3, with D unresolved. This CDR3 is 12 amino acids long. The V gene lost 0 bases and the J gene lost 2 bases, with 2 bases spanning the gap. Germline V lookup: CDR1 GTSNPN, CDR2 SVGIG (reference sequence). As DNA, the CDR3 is TGTGCCTGGAGTGTACCTGGAAACACCATATATTTT. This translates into CAWSVPGNTIYF.

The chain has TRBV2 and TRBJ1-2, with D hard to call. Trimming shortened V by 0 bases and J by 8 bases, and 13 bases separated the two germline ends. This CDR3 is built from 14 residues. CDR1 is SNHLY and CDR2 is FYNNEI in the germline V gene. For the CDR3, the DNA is TGTGCCAGCAGTGAAGCTGAACAGTCGTTGGGCTACACCTTC. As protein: CASSEAEQSLGYTF.

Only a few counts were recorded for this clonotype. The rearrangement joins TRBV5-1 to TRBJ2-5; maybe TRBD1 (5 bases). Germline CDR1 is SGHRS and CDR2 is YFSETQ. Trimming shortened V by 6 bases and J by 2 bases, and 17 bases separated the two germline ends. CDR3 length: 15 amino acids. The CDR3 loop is CASMDRGEQQETQYF. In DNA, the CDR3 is TGCGCCAGCATGGATAGGGGCGAACAGCAAGAGACCCAGTACTTC. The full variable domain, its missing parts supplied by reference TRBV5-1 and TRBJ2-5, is KAGVTQTPRYLIKTRGQQVTLSCSPISGHRSVSWYQQTPGQGLQFLFEYFSETQRNKGNFPGRFSGRQFSNSRSEMNVSTLELGDSALYLCASMDRGEQQETQYFGPGTRLLVL.

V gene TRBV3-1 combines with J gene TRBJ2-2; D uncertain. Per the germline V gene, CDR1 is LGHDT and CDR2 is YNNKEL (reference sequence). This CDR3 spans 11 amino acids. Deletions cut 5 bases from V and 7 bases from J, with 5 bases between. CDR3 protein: CASSVFGELFF. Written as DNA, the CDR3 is TGTGCCAGCAGCGTTTTCGGGGAGCTGTTTTTT.

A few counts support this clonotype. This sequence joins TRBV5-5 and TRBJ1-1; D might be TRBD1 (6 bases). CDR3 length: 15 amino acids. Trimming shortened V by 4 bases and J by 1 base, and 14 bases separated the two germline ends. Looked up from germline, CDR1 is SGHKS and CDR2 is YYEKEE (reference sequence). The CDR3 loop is CASSEGGRWNTEAFF. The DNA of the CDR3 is TGTGCCAGCAGCGAAGGGGGTCGCTGGAACACTGAAGCTTTCTTT.

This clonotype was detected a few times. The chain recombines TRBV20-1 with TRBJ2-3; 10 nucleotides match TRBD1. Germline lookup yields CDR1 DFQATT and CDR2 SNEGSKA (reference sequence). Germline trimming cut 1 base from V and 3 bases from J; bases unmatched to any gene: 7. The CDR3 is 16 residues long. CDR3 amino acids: CSARGGGTGATDTQYF. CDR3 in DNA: TGCAGTGCTAGAGGGGGGGGGACAGGGGCAACAGATACGCAGTATTTT.

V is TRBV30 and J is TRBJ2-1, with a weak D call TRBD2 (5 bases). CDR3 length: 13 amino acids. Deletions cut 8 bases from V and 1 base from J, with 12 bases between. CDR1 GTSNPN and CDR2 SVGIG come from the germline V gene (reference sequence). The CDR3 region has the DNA TGTGCCGCGCCCGGGGATTCCTACAATGAGCAGTTCTTC. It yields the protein CAAPGDSYNEQFF.

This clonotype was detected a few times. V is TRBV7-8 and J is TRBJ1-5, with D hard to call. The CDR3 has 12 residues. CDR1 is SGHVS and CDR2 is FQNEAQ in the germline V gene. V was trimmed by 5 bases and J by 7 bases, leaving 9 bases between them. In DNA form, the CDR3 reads TGTGCCAGCAGCCCAGTAGGGCAGCCCCAGCATTTT. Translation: CASSPVGQPQHF.

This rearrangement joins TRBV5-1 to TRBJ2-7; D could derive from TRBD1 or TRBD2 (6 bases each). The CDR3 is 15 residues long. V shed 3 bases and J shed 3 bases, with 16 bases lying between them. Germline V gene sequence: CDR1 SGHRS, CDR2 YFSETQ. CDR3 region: CASSSSGGTIYEQYF. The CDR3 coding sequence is TGCGCCAGCAGCTCGTCTGGGGGGACAATCTACGAGCAGTACTTC.

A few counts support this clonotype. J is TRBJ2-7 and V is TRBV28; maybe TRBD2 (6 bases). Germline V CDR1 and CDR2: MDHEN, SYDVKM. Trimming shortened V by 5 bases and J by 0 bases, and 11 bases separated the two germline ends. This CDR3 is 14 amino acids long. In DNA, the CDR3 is TGTGCCAGCAGTCGTCCGGGACTCTCCTACGAGCAGTACTTC. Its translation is CASSRPGLSYEQYF.

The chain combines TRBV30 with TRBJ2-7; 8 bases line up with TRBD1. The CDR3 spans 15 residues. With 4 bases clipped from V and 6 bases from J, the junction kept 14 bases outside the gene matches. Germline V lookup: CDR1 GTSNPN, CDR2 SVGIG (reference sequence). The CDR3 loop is CAWTKTGGSASEQYF. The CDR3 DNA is TGTGCCTGGACAAAAACAGGGGGGTCTGCTAGCGAGCAGTACTTC.

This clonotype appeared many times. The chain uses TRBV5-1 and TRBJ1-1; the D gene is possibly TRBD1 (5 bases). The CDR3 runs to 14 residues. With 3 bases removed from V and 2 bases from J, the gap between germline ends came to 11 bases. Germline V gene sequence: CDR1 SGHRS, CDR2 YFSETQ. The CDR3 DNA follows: TGCGCCAGCAGCTCCGGGACGGACAACACTGAAGCTTTCTTT. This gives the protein CASSSGTDNTEAFF.

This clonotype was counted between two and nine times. CDR3 sequence reads: CASSKVSQPQHF. The CDR3 bases are TGTGCCAGCAGCAAAGTTAGTCAGCCCCAGCATTTT. V gene TRBV21-1 combines with J gene TRBJ1-5. TRBV21-1 is reported as a pseudogene. CDR3 length equals 12 residues.

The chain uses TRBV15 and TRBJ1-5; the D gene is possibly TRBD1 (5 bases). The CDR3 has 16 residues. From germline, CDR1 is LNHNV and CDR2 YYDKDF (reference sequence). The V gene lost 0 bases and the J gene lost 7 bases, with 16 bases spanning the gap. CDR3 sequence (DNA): TGTGCCACCAGCAGAGATGAAAAAGGGGCTGGACAGCCCCAGCATTTT. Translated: CATSRDEKGAGQPQHF. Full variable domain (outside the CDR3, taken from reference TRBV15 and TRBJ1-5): DAMVIQNPRYQVTQFGKPVTLSCSQTLNHNVMYWYQQKSSQAPKLLFHYYDKDFNNEADTPDNFQSRRPNTSFCFLDIRSPGLGDTAMYLCATSRDEKGAGQPQHFGDGTRLSIL.

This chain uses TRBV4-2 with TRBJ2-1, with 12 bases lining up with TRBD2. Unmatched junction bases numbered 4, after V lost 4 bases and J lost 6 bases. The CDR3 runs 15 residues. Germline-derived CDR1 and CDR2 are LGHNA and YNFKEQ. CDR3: CASSLRTSGVNEQFF. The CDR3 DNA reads TGTGCCAGCAGCCTTCGGACTAGCGGGGTCAATGAGCAGTTCTTC.

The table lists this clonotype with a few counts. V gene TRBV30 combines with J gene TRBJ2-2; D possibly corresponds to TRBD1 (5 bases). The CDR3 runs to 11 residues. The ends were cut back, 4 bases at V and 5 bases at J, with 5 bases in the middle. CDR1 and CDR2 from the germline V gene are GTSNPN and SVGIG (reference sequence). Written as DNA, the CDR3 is TGTGCCTGGACAGGGACCGGGGAGCTGTTTTTT. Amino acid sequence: CAWTGTGELFF.

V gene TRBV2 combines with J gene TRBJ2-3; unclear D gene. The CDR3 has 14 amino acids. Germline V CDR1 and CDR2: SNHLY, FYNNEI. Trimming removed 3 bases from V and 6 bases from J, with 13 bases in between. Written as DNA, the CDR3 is TGTGCCAGCAGTGAGCAATCGCGTCCGGATACGCAGTATTTT. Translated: CASSEQSRPDTQYF. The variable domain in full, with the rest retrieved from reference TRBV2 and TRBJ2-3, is EPEVTQTPSHQVTQMGQEVILRCVPISNHLYFYWYRQILGQKVEFLVSFYNNEISEKSEIFDDQFSVERPDGSNFTLKIRSTKLEDSAMYFCASSEQSRPDTQYFGPGTRLTVL.